These T cell receptor beta chains were read from a single sample in a study of blood T cell repertoires in COVID-19. Profiling relied on immunoSEQ multiplex PCR, and the TCRdb table lists in-frame clones only, not all of them. The sample yields about 320,000 clones, over 75% seen once. Sample: peripheral blood. The receptor set was obtained from a human donor in a cohort sampled during active COVID-19. Each CDR3 is given with its conserved first and last residue. The D gene is left open where the match is weak. Some rows have no size entry. The others give once, few or many, or a class for an expanded clone.

>once|TRBV4-1|TRBJ2-7|-
TGCGCCAGCAGCCACGGGACTGAGCAGTACTTC
CASSHGTEQYF
>-|TRBV7-3|TRBJ2-2|-
TGTGCCAGCAGCCCCAGGGGGGAGCCGACCGGGGAGCTGTTTTTT
CASSPRGEPTGELFF
>-|TRBV24-1|TRBJ2-5|TRBD2
TGTGCCACCAGTGATGTGGGGGGGAACTCGAGGACCCAGTACTTC
CATSDVGGNSRTQYF
>-|TRBV2|TRBJ1-1|-
TGTGCCAGCAGGTACAGGAGGAACACTGAAGCTTTCTTT
CASRYRRNTEAFF
>-|TRBV7-9|TRBJ1-1|-
TGTGCCAGCAGCTTAGAGGGGATTGAAGCTTTCTTT
CASSLEGIEAFF
>-|TRBV10-3|TRBJ1-1|-
TGTGCCATCAGTGAGCCACAGGGTGAGGGCACTGAAGCTTTCTTT
CAISEPQGEGTEAFF
>-|TRBV3-1/TRBV3-2|TRBJ1-4|TRBD1
TGTGCCAGCAGCCCCGGGGACAGGGTGGGTGAAAAACTGTTTTTT
CASSPGDRVGEKLFF
>-|TRBV6-2/TRBV6-3|TRBJ1-1|TRBD1
TGTGCCAGCAGCCAGGGACAGGGTGTTAACACTGAAGCTTTCTTT
CASSQGQGVNTEAFF
>-|TRBV27|TRBJ1-5|-
TGTGCCAGCAGTTTGGGGGCGAGGAGCAATCAGCCCCAGCATTTT
CASSLGARSNQPQHF
>-|TRBV7-3|TRBJ1-2|-
TGTGCCAGCAGCTTGGCCCATACGGGTATCCAGGGTGGCTACACCTTC
CASSLAHTGIQGGYTF
>-|TRBV11-2|TRBJ1-3|-
TGTGCCAGCAGCCTAAGACAGCCCTCTGGAAACACCATATATTTT
CASSLRQPSGNTIYF
>-|TRBV5-1|TRBJ1-6|TRBD1
TGCGCCAGCAGCTTGGGCCAGACTGGACAGGGTAGTTCACCCCTCCACTTT
CASSLGQTGQGSSPLHF
>-|TRBV24-1|TRBJ1-1|-
TGTGCCACCAGTGTGCGCGGGGGGGGCGAAGCTTTCTTT
CATSVRGGGEAFF
>-|TRBV6-5|TRBJ1-1|-
TGTGCCAGCAAATTCGACGTGGTGCGGTCTTTCTTT
CASKFDVVRSFF
>-|TRBV6-1|TRBJ2-2|-
TGTGCCAGCAGTGAACGAGGAGACACCGGGGAGCTGTTTTTT
CASSERGDTGELFF
>-|TRBV7-9|TRBJ2-7|TRBD2
TGTGCCAGCAGCCCTGTAGGCGGGGGAAACTACGAGCAGTACTTC
CASSPVGGGNYEQYF
>-|TRBV4-2|TRBJ2-3|-
TGTGCCAGCAGCCAAGAGGCTCGCACAGATACGCAGTATTTT
CASSQEARTDTQYF
>once|TRBV11-3|TRBJ2-1|TRBD2
TGTGCCAGCAGCTCGACTAGCGGGGGGTTCAATGAGCAGTTCTTC
CASSSTSGGFNEQFF
>-|TRBV29-1|TRBJ2-5|TRBD1
TGCAGCGCAGCTGAAGGAACAGGGGGAGAGACCCAGTACTTC
CSAAEGTGGETQYF
>-|TRBV30|TRBJ2-7|TRBD1
TGTGCCTGGAGCGGGACAGGGTACTACGAGCAGTACTTC
CAWSGTGYYEQYF
>-|TRBV6-1|TRBJ2-2|-
TGTGCCAGCAGTGACAGTTACACCGGGGAGCTGTTTTTT
CASSDSYTGELFF
>once|TRBV27|TRBJ2-3|TRBD1
TGTGCCAGCAGTTTACGGGACAGGGGAACAGATACGCAGTATTTT
CASSLRDRGTDTQYF
>once|TRBV19|TRBJ2-1|TRBD2
TGTGCCAGTAGTGTAACCGGGACTAGCGGGGATGAGCAGTTCTTC
CASSVTGTSGDEQFF
>-|TRBV7-9|TRBJ2-3|TRBD2
TGTGCCAGCAGCTTAGGGGCTAGCGGGGGTGTACTGCTTGTGGGTACGCAGTATTTT
CASSLGASGGVLLVGTQYF
>-|TRBV6-2/TRBV6-3|TRBJ1-5|TRBD1
TGTGCCAGCAGCGGGACAGCGTCGCCGCCCCAGCATTTT
CASSGTASPPQHF
>once|TRBV2|TRBJ2-2|-
TGTGCCAGCAGTGTTCAGGGCTCCGGGGAGCTGTTTTTT
CASSVQGSGELFF
>-|TRBV24-1|TRBJ2-1|-
TGTGCCACCAGTGATTATGGGCCACTGGGAGGCAATGAGCAGTTCTTC
CATSDYGPLGGNEQFF
>-|TRBV13|TRBJ2-1|TRBD2
TGTGCCAGCAGCTCCCCCTGGACCGTCGCGGGGGAGACCTACAATGAGCAGTTCTTC
CASSSPWTVAGETYNEQFF
>-|TRBV6-5|TRBJ1-1|-
TGTGCCAGCAGTTACAGGGGCCTGAACACTGAAGCTTTCTTT
CASSYRGLNTEAFF
>-|TRBV7-9|TRBJ1-3|TRBD1
TGTGCCAGCTCGTTGGGACAGGGTTACGGAAACACCATATATTTT
CASSLGQGYGNTIYF
>-|TRBV20-1|TRBJ2-3|-
TGCAGTGCGGGAAGAGGGCATACGCAGTATTTT
CSAGRGHTQYF
>-|TRBV7-8|TRBJ1-5|-
TGTGCCAGCAGCTTATTTCCGGGAACCCGAAGCAATCAGCCCCAGCATTTT
CASSLFPGTRSNQPQHF
>-|TRBV6-5|TRBJ2-1|-
TGTGCCAGCAGTTCGGGACTCTTCACCTACAATGAGCAGTTCTTC
CASSSGLFTYNEQFF
>-|TRBV28|TRBJ2-1|TRBD2
TGTGCCAGCAGTCTGGTAGCGGGGGGCTCCTACAATGAGCAGTTCTTC
CASSLVAGGSYNEQFF
>-|TRBV29-1|TRBJ1-1|-
TGCAGCGTGTGCAGGGGAACGAACACTGAAGCTTTCTTT
CSVCRGTNTEAFF
>-|TRBV27|TRBJ1-3|-
TGTGCCTCCCGGGCCTCGGGAGGAAACACCATATATTTT
CASRASGGNTIYF
>-|TRBV14|TRBJ2-7|TRBD1
TGTGCCAGCAGCTTTTTTGGGACAGCCTACGAGCAGTACTTC
CASSFFGTAYEQYF
>once|TRBV5-1|TRBJ1-1|-
TGCGCCAGCAGCTTGGATTCCAGACAGGTGCCTATGAACACTGAAGCTTTCTTT
CASSLDSRQVPMNTEAFF
>-|TRBV5-1|TRBJ2-7|-
TGCGCCAGCAGCTTGGGAGCGTCTTACGAGCAGTACTTC
CASSLGASYEQYF
>-|TRBV5-4|TRBJ2-5|TRBD2
TGTGCCAGCAGCTCCAGGACTAGCGCTGGGGGGGAGACCCAGTACTTC
CASSSRTSAGGETQYF
>-|TRBV29-1|TRBJ2-7|TRBD1
TGCAGCGTTTACGACAGGGGAAACTCCTACGAGCAGTACTTC
CSVYDRGNSYEQYF
>-|TRBV6-5|TRBJ2-7|TRBD2
TGTGCCAGCAGTTACTCACCTAGCGGGGGCTACGAGCAGTACTTC
CASSYSPSGGYEQYF
>-|TRBV6-5|TRBJ1-4|TRBD1
TGTGCCAGCAGATGGACAGGAGCAACTAATGAAAAACTGTTTTTT
CASRWTGATNEKLFF